In its sample, the clone carrying this T cell receptor (beta chain) was seen a few times. TCRdb itself ran the RT-PCR reads through MiXCR, one entry per CDR3 protein. The top ten hold roughly 4% of the sample, which has about 680,000 distinct CDR3 sequences, approximately 15% seen once. The CDR3 runs to 13 residues. The germline V gene has CDR1 MNHEY and CDR2 SVGEGT. The chain employs TRBV6-2 or TRBV6-3 and TRBJ1-1, with no clear D. The sequenced material came from memory CD4+ T cells from blood. The source is a female donor in good health, serving as a healthy control. Here the CDR3 reads CAVTGNVNTEAFF. CDR3 bases: TGTGCTGTCACCGGGAATGTGAACACTGAAGCTTTCTTT.